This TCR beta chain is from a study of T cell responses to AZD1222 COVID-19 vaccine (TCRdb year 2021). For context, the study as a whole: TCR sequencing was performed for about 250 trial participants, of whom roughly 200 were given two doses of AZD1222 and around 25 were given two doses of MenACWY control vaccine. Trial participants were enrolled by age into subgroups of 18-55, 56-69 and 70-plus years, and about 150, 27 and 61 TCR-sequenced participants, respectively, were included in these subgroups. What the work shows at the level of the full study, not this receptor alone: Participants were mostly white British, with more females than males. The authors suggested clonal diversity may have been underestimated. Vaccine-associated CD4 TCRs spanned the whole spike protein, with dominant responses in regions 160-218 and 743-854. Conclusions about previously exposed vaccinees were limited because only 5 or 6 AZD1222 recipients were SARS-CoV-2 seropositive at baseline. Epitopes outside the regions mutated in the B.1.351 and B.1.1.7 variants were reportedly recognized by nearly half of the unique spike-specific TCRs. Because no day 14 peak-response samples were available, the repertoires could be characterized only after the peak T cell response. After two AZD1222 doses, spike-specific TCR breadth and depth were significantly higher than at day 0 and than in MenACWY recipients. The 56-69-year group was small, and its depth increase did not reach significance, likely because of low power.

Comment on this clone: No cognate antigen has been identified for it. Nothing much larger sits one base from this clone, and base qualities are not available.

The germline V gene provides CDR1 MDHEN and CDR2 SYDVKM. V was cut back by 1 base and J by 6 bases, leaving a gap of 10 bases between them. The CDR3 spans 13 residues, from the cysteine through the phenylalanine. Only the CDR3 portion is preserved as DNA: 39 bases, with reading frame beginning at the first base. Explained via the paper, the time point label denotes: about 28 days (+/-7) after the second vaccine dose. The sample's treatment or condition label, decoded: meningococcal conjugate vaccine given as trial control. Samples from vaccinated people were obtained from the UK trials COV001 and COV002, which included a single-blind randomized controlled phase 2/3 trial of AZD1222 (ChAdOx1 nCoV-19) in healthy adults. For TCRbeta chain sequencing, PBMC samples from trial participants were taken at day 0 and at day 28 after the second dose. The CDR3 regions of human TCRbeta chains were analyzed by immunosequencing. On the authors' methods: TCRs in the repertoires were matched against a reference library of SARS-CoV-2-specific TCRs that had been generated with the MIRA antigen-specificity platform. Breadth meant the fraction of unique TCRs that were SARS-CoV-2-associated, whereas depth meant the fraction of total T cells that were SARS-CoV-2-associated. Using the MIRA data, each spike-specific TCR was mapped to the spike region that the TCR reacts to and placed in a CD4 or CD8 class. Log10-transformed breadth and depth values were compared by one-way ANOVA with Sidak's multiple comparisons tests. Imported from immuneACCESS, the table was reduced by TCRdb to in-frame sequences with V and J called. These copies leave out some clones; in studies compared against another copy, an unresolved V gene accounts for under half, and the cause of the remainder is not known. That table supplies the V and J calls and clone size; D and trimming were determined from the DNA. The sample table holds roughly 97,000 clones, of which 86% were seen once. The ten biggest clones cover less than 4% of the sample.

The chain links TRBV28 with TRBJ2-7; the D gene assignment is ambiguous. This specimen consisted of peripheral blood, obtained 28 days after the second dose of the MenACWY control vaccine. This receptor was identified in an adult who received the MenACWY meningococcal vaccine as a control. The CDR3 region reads CASSLSAVPEQYF. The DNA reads TGTGCCAGCAGTTTATCGGCCGTTCCCGAGCAGTACTTC. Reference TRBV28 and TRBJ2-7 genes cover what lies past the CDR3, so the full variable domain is DVKVTQSSRYLVKRTGEKVFLECVQDMDHENMFWYRQDPGLGLRLIYFSYDVKMKEKGDIPEGYSVSREKKERFSLILESASTNQTSMYLCASSLSAVPEQYFGPGTRLTVT.